This T cell receptor (beta chain) was retrieved from a study of blood T cell repertoires in COVID-19. Study-wide background: From T cells, B-cell-depleted T cells, or PBMCs came the material, which was cDNA or gDNA.

Sequencing used immunoSEQ multiplex PCR; TCRdb keeps in-frame clones, though not all of them. Of 250,000 to 300,000 clones listed, 91% were seen once; the top ten hold more than 1%. Cohort placement rested on clinical history that participants reported themselves. This sequence was found in a human donor in a cohort exposed to, infected with or recovered from COVID-19 (not recorded which). The donor label of this sample is uncertain. Sequenced: PBMCs or T cells enriched from blood (not recorded which).

The CDR3 DNA follows: TGTGCCAGCAGGCAGCAAGGGAGCGAAAAACTGTTTTTT. Its translation: CASRQQGSEKLFF. This sequence joins TRBV6-5 and TRBJ1-4; no reliable D call. The germline gives CDR1 MNHEY, CDR2 SVGAGI. This CDR3 has 13 amino acids. Trimming pared 6 bases from V and 8 bases from J, leaving 13 bases between.